The T cell receptor (beta chain) under discussion was sequenced for a study of post-analysis software for immune sequencing data (dated by TCRdb to about 2015). For the study in its entirety: Relapsing-remitting, secondary progressive and progressive-relapsing multiple sclerosis were recorded as disease courses, and subtype annotation was lacking for some patients. The multiple sclerosis patient repertoires were compared with 11 previously published healthy control repertoires from donors aged about 6 to 26 years. A subset of samples was prepared in parallel using single-end sample barcoding, then pooled and co-amplified after Illumina adapter ligation. Findings and caveats that apply to the study as a whole: Significantly lower normalized Chao1 diversity was found in multiple sclerosis patients than in controls, suggesting substantial peripheral T-cell clonal expansion. The control group was slightly older than the multiple sclerosis patient group. Strong co-clustering of samples prepared in the same batch was shown by direct clustering with F measure, prompting a batch-effect correction. Patients showed significantly higher frequencies than controls for several TRBV segments, among them TRBV5-6, TRBV5-1 and TRBV20-1.

To demonstrate the VDJtools post-analysis software, TCR beta repertoires were profiled from the peripheral blood of 10 to 15 young patients with multiple sclerosis. The multiple sclerosis patients were children and adolescents ranging in age from about 6 to 17 years. The library was built by means of PCR. The listed sequencing device is Illumina HiSeq 2500. To reduce PCR and sequencing biases, unique molecular identifiers were built into the TCR beta cDNA libraries. Roughly 500,000 cDNA molecules were obtained for every 1 to 10 million input T cells, so each molecule roughly corresponded to one T cell. The patient libraries were prepared and sequenced with the same protocol used for the earlier healthy control dataset. Samples belonging to the same batch were prepared together, multiplexed and sequenced on a shared HiSeq lane. Per the authors' processing: Raw barcoded reads were processed with MIGEC, discarding single-read molecular identifier groups before consensus assembly and CDR3 extraction. VDJtools was used for post-analysis of the clonotype tables, and diversity was normalized by down-sampling every dataset to the size of the smallest sample. To correct batch-related cross-sample contamination, repertoire overlap clustering matched CDR3 amino acid sequences but not nucleotide sequences. The raw public data were reprocessed by TCRdb itself: fastp quality trimming at Q25, MiXCR clonotype calling, in-frame beta chains only. Every distinct CDR3 protein forms one entry, paired with its most common genes and DNA. The V and J calls follow TCRdb's processing rather than the paper's. The sample has fewer than 850,000 distinct CDR3 sequences on record, just under 30% of them singletons. Clones ranked in the top ten supply roughly 0.57% of the sample.

The CDR3 runs 14 amino acids, cysteine and phenylalanine included. Solely the CDR3 DNA is kept, with 42 bases framed from the first base. The V and J ends are trimmed by 4 bases and 7 bases, leaving 11 bases between them. This clonotype appeared many times. Its specific antigen is unknown. Qualities for individual bases were not recorded, and no much larger clone is one base off. The sequence was obtained from a girl aged 10-17 years with multiple sclerosis. The chain links TRBV12-3 or TRBV12-4 with TRBJ1-6, and TRBD1 may be the D gene, going by 6 matching bases. Sequencing was performed on blood. The sequenced DNA: TGTGCCAGCAGTTCGACAGGAGCAAATTCACCCCTCCACTTT. Its translation reads: CASSSTGANSPLHF.